This T cell receptor (beta chain) was sequenced during a study of regulatory T cells in long-lasting Graves disease (dated by TCRdb to about 2021). Describing the broader study: Persistent Graves' disease meant more than 5 years of antithyroid drug treatment with TSH receptor autoantibodies that stayed positive. A total of 33 samples were covered by TCR sequencing, comprising some 13 persistent and about 20 newly diagnosed Graves' disease patients. The study was conducted in China and was registered as a clinical trial. Patients with persistent Graves' disease were compared with patients with newly diagnosed Graves' disease using TCR sequencing and RNA sequencing of peripheral blood. On average, persistent Graves' disease patients in the clinical cohort had been on antithyroid drugs for about 9.7 years. On the study overall, not on this receptor specifically: The small sample size was acknowledged by the authors as a limitation that may reduce accuracy. The study examined only peripheral blood because the primary lesion, thyroid tissue, could not be accessed. Compared with newly diagnosed patients, persistent Graves' disease patients had lower TCR Shannon entropy and fewer highly expanded clones, which suggests clonal expansion. Preferential use of TRBV28, TRBJ1-2 and TRBJ2-5 was observed in persistent disease, whereas TRBV20-1 and TRBJ2-1 were favored in newly diagnosed disease. Patients with persistent disease shared more public clonotypes (about 2,900) than newly diagnosed patients did (approximately 970). Only the TCR beta chain was sequenced and analyzed.

The intended sense of this specimen's time point label: persistent/refractory GD, antithyroid drugs over 5 years with positive TRAb. For both TCR sequencing and RNA sequencing, RNA was extracted from PBMCs using TRIzol. Graves' disease was diagnosed according to American Thyroid Association guidelines. Patients for the study were recruited at an endocrinology department in Xi'an, China. Each patient gave around 9.2 milliliters of peripheral blood, collected in an EDTA anticoagulant tube. Ficoll Paque Plus density gradient separation was used to isolate PBMCs, and no further T cell sorting was done. An Agilent 2100 Bioanalyzer and agarose gel were used to check RNA quality, while a NanoDrop 2000 measured RNA concentration. In this sample, this clonotype turned up many times. There is no known antigen for this receptor. It has no much larger one-base neighbor in the sample; base qualities were not kept.

Counted from cysteine to phenylalanine, this CDR3 has 12 amino acids. Only CDR3 DNA is held: 36 bases, read in frame from base 1. CDR1 SGHAT and CDR2 FQNNGV were looked up in the germline V gene. V is clipped by 3 bases and J by 3 bases, and the sequence between their germline boundaries is 5 bases long. The library came from multiplex PCR. Sequencing was performed on an Illumina HiSeq 4000. CDR3 regions were amplified by Arm-PCR with iRepertoire HTBI primers to construct TCR beta libraries. Gel purification was performed on PCR products prior to sequencing. Turning to the authors' computational methods: Gene usage analysis of CDR3 amino acid clonotypes used the approximately 62 TRBV and fewer than 15 TRBJ segments found across samples. Filtered high-quality paired reads were merged into contigs using COPE and FqMerger. BLAST was used to align contigs to IMGT TRBV, TRBD and TRBJ reference genes, and CDR3 was defined according to IMGT. Highly expanded clones were defined as clonotypes with a frequency above 0.1%. Shannon entropy was used to measure repertoire diversity, and the Gini coefficient was used to measure V-J evenness. Public clonotypes were defined as clonotypes shared by more than one individual. TCRdb took the public reads, trimmed them with fastp at Q25, ran MiXCR for clone calling and kept in-frame beta chains. When rows share a CDR3 protein, they turn into one entry using the most common DNA and genes. The V and J calls were determined by TCRdb, not by the authors. Across this sample there are a few hundred thousand distinct CDR3 sequences, with roughly 21% seen only once. In total, the top ten clones hold 7.1% of the sample.

The receptor was derived from a female donor with Graves disease. The sample here was peripheral blood mononuclear cells (PBMCs), taken when the disease was refractory, from a patient treated with antithyroid drugs. This chain joins TRBV11-2 to TRBJ1-1, with no reliable assignment of the D segment. The CDR3 sequence is CASSFEHTEAFF. The DNA sequence is as follows: TGTGCCAGCAGCTTTGAGCACACTGAAGCTTTCTTT.